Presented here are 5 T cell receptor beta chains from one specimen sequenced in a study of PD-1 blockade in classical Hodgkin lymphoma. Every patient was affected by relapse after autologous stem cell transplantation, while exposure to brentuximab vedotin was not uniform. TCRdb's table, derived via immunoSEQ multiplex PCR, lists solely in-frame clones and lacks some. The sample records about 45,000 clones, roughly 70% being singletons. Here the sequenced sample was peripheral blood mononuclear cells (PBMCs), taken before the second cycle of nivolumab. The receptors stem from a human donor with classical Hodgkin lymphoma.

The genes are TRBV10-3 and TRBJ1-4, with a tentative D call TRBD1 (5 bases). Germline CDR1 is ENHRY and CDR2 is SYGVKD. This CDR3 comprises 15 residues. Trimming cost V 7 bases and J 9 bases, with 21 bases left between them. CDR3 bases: TGTGCCATCAAGGTCGGCGGGACCCGCCAGCAAAAACTGTTTTTT. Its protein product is CAIKVGGTRQQKLFF.

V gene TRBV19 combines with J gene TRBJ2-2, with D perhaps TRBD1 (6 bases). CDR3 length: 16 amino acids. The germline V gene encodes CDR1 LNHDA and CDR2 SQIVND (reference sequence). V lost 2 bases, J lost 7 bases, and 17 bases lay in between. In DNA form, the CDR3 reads TGTGCCAGTAGTATACCCCCGGCAGGGGTTAGCGGGGAGCTGTTTTTT. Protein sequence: CASSIPPAGVSGELFF.

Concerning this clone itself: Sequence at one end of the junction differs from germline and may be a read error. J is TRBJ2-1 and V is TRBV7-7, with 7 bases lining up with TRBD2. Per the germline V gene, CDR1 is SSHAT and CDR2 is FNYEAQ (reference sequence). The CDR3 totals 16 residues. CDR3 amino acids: CASSLEAGAGPNEQFF. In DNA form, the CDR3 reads TGTGCTAGCAGCTTAGAGGCGGGAGCAGGCCCAAATGAGCAGTTCTTC.

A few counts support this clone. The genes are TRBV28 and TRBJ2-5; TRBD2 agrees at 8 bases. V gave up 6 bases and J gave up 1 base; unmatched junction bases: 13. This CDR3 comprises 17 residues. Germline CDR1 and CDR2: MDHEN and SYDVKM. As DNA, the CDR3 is TGTGCCAGCAGACCCTCGGACGGGACTAGGGGCCAAGAGACCCAGTACTTC. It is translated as CASRPSDGTRGQETQYF. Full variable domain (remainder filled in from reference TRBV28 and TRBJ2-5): DVKVTQSSRYLVKRTGEKVFLECVQDMDHENMFWYRQDPGLGLRLIYFSYDVKMKEKGDIPEGYSVSREKKERFSLILESASTNQTSMYLCASRPSDGTRGQETQYFGPGTRLLVL.

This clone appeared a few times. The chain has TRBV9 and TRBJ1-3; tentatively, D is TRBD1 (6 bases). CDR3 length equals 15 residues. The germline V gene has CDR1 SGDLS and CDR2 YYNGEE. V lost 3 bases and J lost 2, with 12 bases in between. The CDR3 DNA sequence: TGTGCCAGCAGCGCCGCAGGGGAGACTGGAAACACCATATATTTT. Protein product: CASSAAGETGNTIYF.